This T cell receptor beta chain appears in the sequencing data of a study of cytomegalovirus exposure and HLA in healthy donors. Germline V CDR1 and CDR2: MNHNS, SASEGT. Germline trimming cut 4 bases from V and 6 bases from J; bases unmatched to any gene: 3. The CDR3 is 15 residues long. PCR used 60 Vbeta primers and 13 Jbeta primers. Profiled with immunoSEQ multiplex PCR; TCRdb holds only in-frame clones, not every one. This table holds approximately 70,000 clones. The sequenced sample was PBMCs. The gene calls are TRBV6-1 and TRBJ1-4; TRBD1 matches 12 bases. The receptor was isolated from a female donor in good health and CMV-seropositive. CDR3 in DNA: TGTGCCAGCAGTGGGGACAGGGGGCGATATGAAAAACTGTTTTTT. Amino acids: CASSGDRGRYEKLFF.